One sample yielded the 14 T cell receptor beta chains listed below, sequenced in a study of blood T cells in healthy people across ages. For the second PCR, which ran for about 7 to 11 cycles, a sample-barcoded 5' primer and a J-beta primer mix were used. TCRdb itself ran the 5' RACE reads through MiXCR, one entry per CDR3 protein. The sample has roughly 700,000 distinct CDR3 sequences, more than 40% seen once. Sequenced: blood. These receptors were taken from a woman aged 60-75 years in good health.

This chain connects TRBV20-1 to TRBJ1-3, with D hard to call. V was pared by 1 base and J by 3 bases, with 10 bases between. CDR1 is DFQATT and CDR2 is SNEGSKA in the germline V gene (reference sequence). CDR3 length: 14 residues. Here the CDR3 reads CSARVGMDGNTIYF. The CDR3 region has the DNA TGCAGTGCTAGAGTAGGGATGGATGGAAACACCATATATTTT.

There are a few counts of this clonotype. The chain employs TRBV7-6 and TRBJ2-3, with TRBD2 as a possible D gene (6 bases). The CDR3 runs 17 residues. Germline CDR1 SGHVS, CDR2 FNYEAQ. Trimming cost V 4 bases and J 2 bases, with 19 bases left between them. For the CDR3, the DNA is TGTGCCAGCAGCTCCTCCGTGCGGGGACGGGACACAGATACGCAGTATTTT. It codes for CASSSSVRGRDTDTQYF.

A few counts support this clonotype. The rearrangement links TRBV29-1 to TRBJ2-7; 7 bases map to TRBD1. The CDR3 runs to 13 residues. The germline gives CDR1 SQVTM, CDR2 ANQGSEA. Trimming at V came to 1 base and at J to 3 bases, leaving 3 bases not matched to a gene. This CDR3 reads CSVEGTGFYEQYF. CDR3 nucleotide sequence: TGCAGCGTTGAAGGGACAGGATTCTACGAGCAGTACTTC.

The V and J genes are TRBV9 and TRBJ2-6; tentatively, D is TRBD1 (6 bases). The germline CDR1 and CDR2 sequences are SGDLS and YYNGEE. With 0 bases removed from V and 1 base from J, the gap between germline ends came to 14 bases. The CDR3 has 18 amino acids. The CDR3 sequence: CASSVEYGQRSGANVLTF. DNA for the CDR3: TGTGCCAGCAGCGTAGAATACGGACAGCGTTCTGGGGCCAACGTCCTGACTTTC. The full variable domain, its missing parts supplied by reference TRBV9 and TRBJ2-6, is DSGVTQTPKHLITATGQRVTLRCSPRSGDLSVYWYQQSLDQGLQFLIQYYNGEERAKGNILERFSAQQFPDLHSELNLSSLELGDSALYFCASSVEYGQRSGANVLTFGAGSRLTVL.

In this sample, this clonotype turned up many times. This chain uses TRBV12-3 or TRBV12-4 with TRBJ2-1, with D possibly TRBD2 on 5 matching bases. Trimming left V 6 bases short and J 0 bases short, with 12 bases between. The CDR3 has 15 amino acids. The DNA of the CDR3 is TGTGCCAGCAGGGCAGGAGGAAGCTCCTACAATGAGCAGTTCTTC. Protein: CASRAGGSSYNEQFF.

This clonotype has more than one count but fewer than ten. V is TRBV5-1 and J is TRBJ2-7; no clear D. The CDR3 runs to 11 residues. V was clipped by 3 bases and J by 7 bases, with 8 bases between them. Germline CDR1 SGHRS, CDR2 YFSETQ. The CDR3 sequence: CASSSHNEQYF. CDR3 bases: TGCGCCAGCAGCTCCCACAATGAGCAGTACTTC.

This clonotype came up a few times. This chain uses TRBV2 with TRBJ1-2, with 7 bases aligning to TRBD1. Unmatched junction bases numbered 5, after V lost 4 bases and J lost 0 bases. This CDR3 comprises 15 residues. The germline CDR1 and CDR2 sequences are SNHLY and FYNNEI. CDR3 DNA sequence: TGTGCCAGCAGTGGACAGGGCAGGTCTAACTATGGCTACACCTTC. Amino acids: CASSGQGRSNYGYTF.

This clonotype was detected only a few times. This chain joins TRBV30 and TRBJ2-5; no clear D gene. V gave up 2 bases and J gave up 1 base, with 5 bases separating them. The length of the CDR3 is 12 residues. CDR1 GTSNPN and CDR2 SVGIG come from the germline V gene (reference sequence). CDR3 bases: TGTGCCTGGAGTAGCCCCCAAGAGACCCAGTACTTC. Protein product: CAWSSPQETQYF. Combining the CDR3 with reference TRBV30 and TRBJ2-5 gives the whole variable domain SQTIHQWPATLVQPVGSPLSLECTVEGTSNPNLYWYRQAAGRGLQLLFYSVGIGQISSEVPQNLSASRPQDRQFILSSKKLLLSDSGFYLCAWSSPQETQYFGPGTRLLVL.

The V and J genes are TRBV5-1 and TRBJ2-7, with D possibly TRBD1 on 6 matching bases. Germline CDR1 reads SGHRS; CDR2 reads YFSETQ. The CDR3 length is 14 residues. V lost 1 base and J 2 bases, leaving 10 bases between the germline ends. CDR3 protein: CASSLTGLTYEQYF. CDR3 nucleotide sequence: TGCGCCAGCAGCTTGACAGGGCTTACCTACGAGCAGTACTTC. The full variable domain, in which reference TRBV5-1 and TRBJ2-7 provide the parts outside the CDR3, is KAGVTQTPRYLIKTRGQQVTLSCSPISGHRSVSWYQQTPGQGLQFLFEYFSETQRNKGNFPGRFSGRQFSNSRSEMNVSTLELGDSALYLCASSLTGLTYEQYFGPGTRLTVT.

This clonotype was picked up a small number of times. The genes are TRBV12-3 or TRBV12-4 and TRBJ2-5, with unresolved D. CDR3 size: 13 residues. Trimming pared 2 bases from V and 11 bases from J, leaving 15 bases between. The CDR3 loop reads CASSLMAGNEQYF. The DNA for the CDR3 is TGTGCCAGCAGTTTAATGGCAGGCAATGAGCAGTACTTC.

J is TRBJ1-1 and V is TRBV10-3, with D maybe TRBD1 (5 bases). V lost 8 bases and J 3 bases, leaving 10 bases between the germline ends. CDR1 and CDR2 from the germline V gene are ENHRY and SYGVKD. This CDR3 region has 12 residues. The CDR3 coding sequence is TGTGCCATCGGCGGGGGACACACTGAAGCTTTCTTT. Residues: CAIGGGHTEAFF.

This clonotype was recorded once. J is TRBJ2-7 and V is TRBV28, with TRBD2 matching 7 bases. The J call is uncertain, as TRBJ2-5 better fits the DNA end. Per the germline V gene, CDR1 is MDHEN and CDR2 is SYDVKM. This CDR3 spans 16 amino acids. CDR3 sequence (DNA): TGTGCCAGCAGTCTCCCCGCGGGAGCGGGTGGAGAGACCCAGTACTTC. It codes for CASSLPAGAGGETQYF.

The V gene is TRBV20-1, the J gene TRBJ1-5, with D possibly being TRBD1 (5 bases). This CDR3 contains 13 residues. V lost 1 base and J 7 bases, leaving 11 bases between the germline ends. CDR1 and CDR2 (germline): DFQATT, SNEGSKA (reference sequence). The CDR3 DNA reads TGCAGTGCTAGAGTCGCAGGGCCGCAGCCCCAGCATTTT. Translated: CSARVAGPQPQHF.

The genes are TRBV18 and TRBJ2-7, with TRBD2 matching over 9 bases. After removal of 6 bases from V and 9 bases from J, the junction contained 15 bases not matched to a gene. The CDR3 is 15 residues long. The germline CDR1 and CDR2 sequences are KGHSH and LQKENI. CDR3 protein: CASSPEAGGSGGQYF. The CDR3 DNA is TGTGCCAGCTCGCCCGAAGCGGGAGGTAGTGGTGGGCAGTACTTC. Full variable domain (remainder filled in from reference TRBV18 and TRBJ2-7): NAGVMQNPRHLVRRRGQEARLRCSPMKGHSHVYWYRQLPEEGLKFMVYLQKENIIDESGMPKERFSAEFPKEGPSILRIQQVVRGDSAAYFCASSPEAGGSGGQYFGPGTRLTVT.